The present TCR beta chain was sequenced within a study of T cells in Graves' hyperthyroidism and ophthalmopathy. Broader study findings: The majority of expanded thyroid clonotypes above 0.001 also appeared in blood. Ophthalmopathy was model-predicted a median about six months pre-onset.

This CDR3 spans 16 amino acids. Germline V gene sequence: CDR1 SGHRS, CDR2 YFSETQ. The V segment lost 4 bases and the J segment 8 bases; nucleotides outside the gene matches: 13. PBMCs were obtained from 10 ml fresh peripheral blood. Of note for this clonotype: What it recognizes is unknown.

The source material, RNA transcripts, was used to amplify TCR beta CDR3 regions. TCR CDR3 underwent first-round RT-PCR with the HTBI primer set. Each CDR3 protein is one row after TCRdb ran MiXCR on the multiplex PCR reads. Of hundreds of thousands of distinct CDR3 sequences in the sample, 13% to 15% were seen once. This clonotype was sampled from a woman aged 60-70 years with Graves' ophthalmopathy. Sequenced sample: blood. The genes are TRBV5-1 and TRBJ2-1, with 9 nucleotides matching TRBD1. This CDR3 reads CASSTSQGALGHEQFF. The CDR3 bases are TGCGCCAGCAGCACATCACAGGGGGCCCTCGGTCATGAGCAGTTCTTC.